The 11 T cell receptor beta chains below come from one sample, sequenced in a study of PD-1 blockade in classical Hodgkin lymphoma. The time point is: cycle 4 day 1 (C4D1), after five to seven weeks of nivolumab. Every patient relapsed after autologous stem cell transplantation, and brentuximab vedotin exposure varied. The method was immunoSEQ multiplex PCR; TCRdb's version includes in-frame clones alone and lacks a portion of them. The sample has some 39,000 clones, around 80% seen once. Material: peripheral blood mononuclear cells (PBMCs), obtained before the fourth cycle of nivolumab. The receptor source for this set is a human donor with classical Hodgkin lymphoma.

This chain uses TRBV28 with TRBJ1-2; D ambiguous. Per germline, CDR1 MDHEN and CDR2 SYDVKM. V dropped 5 bases and J dropped 5 bases, with 9 bases sitting between them. The CDR3 totals 12 residues. CDR3 loop: CASSGLGYGYTF. The CDR3 region has the DNA TGTGCCAGCAGTGGCCTGGGGTATGGCTACACCTTC.

The rearrangement uses TRBV5-1 and TRBJ2-3; a weak D match, TRBD1 (6 bases). Trimming took off 0 bases at V and 1 base at J, with 12 bases between the two ends. Germline values: CDR1 SGHRS, CDR2 YFSETQ. CDR3 length equals 16 residues. In DNA, the CDR3 is TGCGCCAGCAGCTTGGGGGGACAACTTCGCACAGATACGCAGTATTTT. Translation: CASSLGGQLRTDTQYF.

V is TRBV18 and J is TRBJ1-2; D remains ambiguous. Germline loops: CDR1 KGHSH, CDR2 LQKENI. Trimming removed 3 bases from V and 9 bases from J, with 14 bases in between. The CDR3 totals 13 residues. The CDR3 loop reads CASSPSGFKSYTF. The CDR3 region has the DNA TGTGCCAGCTCACCGTCCGGGTTTAAGAGCTACACCTTC.

The chain employs TRBV7-3 and TRBJ2-1, with D perhaps matching TRBD1 (5 bases). V lost 5 bases and J lost 8, with 10 bases in between. The germline gives CDR1 SGHTA, CDR2 FQGTGA. The CDR3 is made up of 12 amino acids. The CDR3 DNA sequence: TGTGCCAGCAGCAACAGGTTCGATGAGCAGTTCTTC. It is translated as CASSNRFDEQFF.

The chain couples TRBV5-1 to TRBJ2-2; 8 bases are shared with TRBD2. CDR1 and CDR2 (germline): SGHRS, YFSETQ. This CDR3 spans 16 amino acids. Trimming took 5 bases from V and 6 from J; bases not matched to a gene: 12. CDR3 region: CASSVLGLDLSGELFF. Written as DNA, the CDR3 is TGCGCCAGCAGTGTTCTGGGACTAGACCTTTCCGGGGAGCTGTTTTTT.

The V gene is TRBV19, the J gene TRBJ1-1, with 7 nucleotides matching TRBD1. The V segment lost 7 bases and the J segment 4 bases; nucleotides outside the gene matches: 6. The CDR3 has 13 residues. Germline lookup yields CDR1 LNHDA and CDR2 SQIVND (reference sequence). In nucleotides, the CDR3 is TGTGCCAGTACCTTAGACAGGGCCACTGAAGCTTTCTTT. Translation: CASTLDRATEAFF. Filled out from reference TRBV19 and TRBJ1-1, the complete variable domain reads DGGITQSPKYLFRKEGQNVTLSCEQNLNHDAMYWYRQDPGQGLRLIYYSQIVNDFQKGDIAEGYSVSREKKESFPLTVTSAQKNPTAFYLCASTLDRATEAFFGQGTRLTVV.

The rearrangement joins TRBV19 to TRBJ1-5, with TRBD1 identical over 8 bases. The CDR3 is made up of 17 amino acids. The trim removed 4 bases at V and 3 bases at J, leaving 11 bases unmatched. Germline V gene sequence: CDR1 LNHDA, CDR2 SQIVND (reference sequence). Here the CDR3 reads CASSSRSGTGNNQPQHF. The DNA of the CDR3 is TGTGCCAGTAGTAGTAGGTCTGGGACAGGCAACAATCAGCCCCAGCATTTT.

The rearrangement uses TRBV19 and TRBJ1-4; D remains unclear. CDR1 LNHDA and CDR2 SQIVND come from the germline V gene (reference sequence). The length of the CDR3 is 13 residues. V dropped 7 bases and J dropped 4 bases, with 10 bases sitting between them. CDR3 amino acids: CASTPVRNEKLFF. The DNA for the CDR3 is TGTGCCAGTACCCCTGTGCGTAATGAAAAACTGTTTTTT.

CDR3: CASSPERVRDSSNSNQPQHF. DNA for the CDR3: TGTGCCAGTAGTCCAGAACGCGTCCGGGACAGTTCAAATAGCAATCAGCCCCAGCATTTT. The chain uses TRBV19 and TRBJ1-5; 7 positions agree with TRBD1. The length of the CDR3 is 20 residues. Trimming took 5 bases from V and 0 from J; bases not matched to a gene: 19. Looked up from germline, CDR1 is LNHDA and CDR2 is SQIVND (reference sequence).

This chain links TRBV19 with TRBJ1-2, with unresolved D. The germline V gene has CDR1 LNHDA and CDR2 SQIVND (reference sequence). The CDR3 totals 10 residues. Trimming removed 8 bases from V and 7 bases from J, with 8 bases in between. Here the CDR3 reads CASESGGYTF. The CDR3 DNA reads TGTGCCAGTGAATCCGGTGGCTACACCTTC. The full variable domain, with the rest looked up from reference TRBV19 and TRBJ1-2, is DGGITQSPKYLFRKEGQNVTLSCEQNLNHDAMYWYRQDPGQGLRLIYYSQIVNDFQKGDIAEGYSVSREKKESFPLTVTSAQKNPTAFYLCASESGGYTFGSGTRLTVV.

The chain employs TRBV19 and TRBJ2-1; tentatively, D is TRBD1 (6 bases). V lost 4 bases to trimming and J lost 4 bases, with 14 bases between them. This CDR3 spans 15 amino acids. Germline lookup yields CDR1 LNHDA and CDR2 SQIVND (reference sequence). The CDR3 is CASSTSQTGYNEQFF. CDR3 DNA: TGTGCCAGTAGTACCTCCCAAACAGGGTACAATGAGCAGTTCTTC.